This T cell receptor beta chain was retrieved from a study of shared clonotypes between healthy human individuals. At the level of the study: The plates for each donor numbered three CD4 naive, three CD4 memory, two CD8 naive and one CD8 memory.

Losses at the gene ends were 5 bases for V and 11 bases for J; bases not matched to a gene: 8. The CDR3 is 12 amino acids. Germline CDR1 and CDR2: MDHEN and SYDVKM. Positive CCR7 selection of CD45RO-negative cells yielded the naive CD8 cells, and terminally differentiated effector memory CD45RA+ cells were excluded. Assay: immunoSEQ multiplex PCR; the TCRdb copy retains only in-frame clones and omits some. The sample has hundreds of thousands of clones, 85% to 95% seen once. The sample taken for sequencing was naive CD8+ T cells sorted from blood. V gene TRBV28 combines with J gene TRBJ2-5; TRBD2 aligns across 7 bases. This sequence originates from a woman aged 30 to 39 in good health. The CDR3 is CASSGPRGEQYF. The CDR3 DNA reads TGTGCCAGCAGTGGCCCTCGGGGGGAGCAGTACTTC.